The rows below give T cell receptor beta chains drawn from one sample of a study of blood T cells in healthy people across ages. Using its own MiXCR run on the 5' RACE reads, TCRdb lists one record per CDR3 protein. The table lists about 1.6 million distinct CDR3 sequences, about 31% of them singletons. Sequencing input: blood. The receptors were sampled from a woman in her thirties in good health. The CDR3 runs from the conserved cysteine through the conserved F or W. Each record gives: V gene, J gene, D gene, CDR3 length, clone size, CDR3 DNA, CDR3 protein. D genes are given only for firm matches. The size entry is marked missing in some rows and otherwise reads once, few, many or a size class.

v_gene: TRBV7-9; j_gene: TRBJ1-6; d_gene: NA; len: 14; abundance: NA; CDR3nt: TGTGCCAGCGTGGGACACGCGTATAATTCACCCCTCCACTTT; CDR3aa: CASVGHAYNSPLHF
v_gene: TRBV9; j_gene: TRBJ2-1; d_gene: NA; len: 14; abundance: NA; CDR3nt: TGTGCCAGCAGCGTAGGAGGGGATGAGAGTGAGCAGTTCTTC; CDR3aa: CASSVGGDESEQFF
v_gene: TRBV9; j_gene: TRBJ2-5; d_gene: NA; len: 16; abundance: NA; CDR3nt: TGTGCCAGCAGCGCCTCGCCTAGCGAGAAGGGGGAGACCCAGTACTTC; CDR3aa: CASSASPSEKGETQYF
v_gene: TRBV30; j_gene: TRBJ2-1; d_gene: TRBD1; len: 14; abundance: NA; CDR3nt: TGTGCCTGCTTCACCGGGACAGGAGACAATGAGCAGTTCTTC; CDR3aa: CACFTGTGDNEQFF
v_gene: TRBV27; j_gene: TRBJ2-5; d_gene: TRBD2; len: 15; abundance: NA; CDR3nt: TGTGCCAGCAGTGATACCGGGACTAGTTTCGAGACCCAGTACTTC; CDR3aa: CASSDTGTSFETQYF
v_gene: TRBV10-1; j_gene: TRBJ2-2; d_gene: TRBD2; len: 17; abundance: NA; CDR3nt: TGCGCCAGCAGTGAGTCGAGTCTAGCGGGGGACACCGGGGAGCTGTTTTTT; CDR3aa: CASSESSLAGDTGELFF
v_gene: TRBV18; j_gene: TRBJ2-7; d_gene: TRBD1; len: 13; abundance: few; CDR3nt: TGTGCCAGCTCACGGGGACAGCCCTACGAGCAGTACTTC; CDR3aa: CASSRGQPYEQYF
v_gene: TRBV29-1; j_gene: TRBJ1-1; d_gene: NA; len: 10; abundance: NA; CDR3nt: TGCAGCGTTGAGGCAGGGGAAGCTTTCTTT; CDR3aa: CSVEAGEAFF
v_gene: TRBV7-3; j_gene: TRBJ2-2; d_gene: NA; len: 13; abundance: NA; CDR3nt: TGTGCCAGCAGCTTATCAGGCACGGAAGAGCTGTTTTTT; CDR3aa: CASSLSGTEELFF
v_gene: TRBV11-2; j_gene: TRBJ2-7; d_gene: NA; len: 11; abundance: many; CDR3nt: TGTGCCAGCAGAGTCATCGACGAGCAGTACTTC; CDR3aa: CASRVIDEQYF
v_gene: TRBV30; j_gene: TRBJ2-6; d_gene: NA; len: 16; abundance: few; CDR3nt: TGTGCCTGGAGCGTGAAGTTGGGAGCCGGGGCCAACGTCCTGACTTTC; CDR3aa: CAWSVKLGAGANVLTF
v_gene: TRBV25-1; j_gene: TRBJ2-5; d_gene: TRBD1; len: 15; abundance: few; CDR3nt: TGTGCCAGCAGTGAACGGGACAGGGCCCTAGAGACCCAGTACTTC; CDR3aa: CASSERDRALETQYF
v_gene: TRBV25-1; j_gene: TRBJ2-1; d_gene: TRBD2; len: 14; abundance: NA; CDR3nt: TGTGCCAGCAGTGCGGCGGGGGGGCCGGGTGAGCAGTTCTTC; CDR3aa: CASSAAGGPGEQFF
v_gene: TRBV5-1; j_gene: TRBJ2-3; d_gene: NA; len: 16; abundance: NA; CDR3nt: TGCGCCAGCAGCTTAGGATCAGCCCTTTCCACAGATACGCAGTATTTT; CDR3aa: CASSLGSALSTDTQYF
v_gene: TRBV4-2; j_gene: TRBJ1-1; d_gene: TRBD1; len: 11; abundance: few; CDR3nt: TGTGCCAGCAGCCGGGACAGCCGAGCTTTCTTT; CDR3aa: CASSRDSRAFF
v_gene: TRBV30; j_gene: TRBJ2-3; d_gene: NA; len: 16; abundance: few; CDR3nt: TGTGCCCGGACACCCGGGCCGAAGAAAGGGACAGATACGCAGTATTTT; CDR3aa: CARTPGPKKGTDTQYF
v_gene: TRBV12-3/TRBV12-4; j_gene: TRBJ1-1; d_gene: NA; len: 16; abundance: few; CDR3nt: TGTGCCAGCAGCCAGAGGGTAGCAGGATTGAACACTGAAGCTTTCTTT; CDR3aa: CASSQRVAGLNTEAFF
v_gene: TRBV20-1; j_gene: TRBJ2-7; d_gene: NA; len: 13; abundance: few; CDR3nt: TGCAGTGCTGGGAGTACTAATACCTACGAGCAGTACTTC; CDR3aa: CSAGSTNTYEQYF
v_gene: TRBV5-1; j_gene: TRBJ2-3; d_gene: NA; len: 14; abundance: many; CDR3nt: TGCGCCAGCAGCTTGGGGACTGCCGGAGATACGCAGTATTTT; CDR3aa: CASSLGTAGDTQYF
v_gene: TRBV20-1; j_gene: TRBJ2-2; d_gene: NA; len: 11; abundance: few; CDR3nt: TGCAGTGGCCAGGCGCGCGGGGAGCTGTTTTTT; CDR3aa: CSGQARGELFF
v_gene: TRBV24-1; j_gene: TRBJ2-1; d_gene: NA; len: 14; abundance: NA; CDR3nt: TGTGCCACCAGTGATCCGGGCCAGAGCAATGAGCAGTTCTTC; CDR3aa: CATSDPGQSNEQFF
v_gene: TRBV5-1; j_gene: TRBJ2-1; d_gene: NA; len: 12; abundance: NA; CDR3nt: TGCGCCAGCAGCTTGGAAGGCCCCCTCGCGTTCTTC; CDR3aa: CASSLEGPLAFF
v_gene: TRBV4-1; j_gene: TRBJ2-1; d_gene: TRBD2; len: 16; abundance: many; CDR3nt: TGCGCCAGCAGCCAAGATTGGACTAGCGAACACAATGAGCAGTTCTTC; CDR3aa: CASSQDWTSEHNEQFF
v_gene: TRBV14; j_gene: TRBJ1-2; d_gene: TRBD1; len: 11; abundance: few; CDR3nt: TGTGCCAGCTTGACAGGGAAGGGCTACACCTTC; CDR3aa: CASLTGKGYTF
v_gene: TRBV5-1; j_gene: TRBJ2-7; d_gene: NA; len: 14; abundance: few; CDR3nt: TGCGCCAGCAGCTTGGGATTACAAACCTACGAGCAGTACTTC; CDR3aa: CASSLGLQTYEQYF
v_gene: TRBV5-1; j_gene: TRBJ1-1; d_gene: NA; len: 14; abundance: NA; CDR3nt: TGCGCCAGCAGCCCAACCAGGGGAGGAGCTGAAGCTTTCTTT; CDR3aa: CASSPTRGGAEAFF
v_gene: TRBV2; j_gene: TRBJ2-7; d_gene: NA; len: 15; abundance: NA; CDR3nt: TGTGCCAGCAGTAAGGTAGTAGCGGAACACTACGAGCAGTACTTC; CDR3aa: CASSKVVAEHYEQYF
v_gene: TRBV20-1; j_gene: TRBJ2-3; d_gene: NA; len: 17; abundance: NA; CDR3nt: TGCAGTGCCAGTCCCGGTTTCCAGCTTGCGATGGCAGATACGCAGTATTTT; CDR3aa: CSASPGFQLAMADTQYF
v_gene: TRBV10-3; j_gene: TRBJ2-7; d_gene: NA; len: 13; abundance: many; CDR3nt: TGTGCCATCAGTGAAGGGACAAAATACGAGCAGTACTTC; CDR3aa: CAISEGTKYEQYF
v_gene: TRBV5-6; j_gene: TRBJ2-1; d_gene: TRBD2; len: 15; abundance: NA; CDR3nt: TGTGCCAGCAGCCCTGGACTAGTGTTCTACAATGAGCAGTTCTTC; CDR3aa: CASSPGLVFYNEQFF
v_gene: TRBV5-1; j_gene: TRBJ2-3; d_gene: TRBD1; len: 15; abundance: once; CDR3nt: TGCGCCAGCATTCCGACAGGGGGTCTCACAGATACGCAGTATTTT; CDR3aa: CASIPTGGLTDTQYF
v_gene: TRBV18; j_gene: TRBJ2-5; d_gene: NA; len: 13; abundance: many; CDR3nt: TGTGCCAGCAGCCCCCGGCAAGGAGAGACCCAGTACTTC; CDR3aa: CASSPRQGETQYF
v_gene: TRBV2; j_gene: TRBJ2-2; d_gene: NA; len: 13; abundance: NA; CDR3nt: TGTGCCAGCAGTGCGGTTAACACCGGGGAGCTGTTTTTT; CDR3aa: CASSAVNTGELFF
v_gene: TRBV12-3/TRBV12-4; j_gene: TRBJ2-1; d_gene: NA; len: 15; abundance: NA; CDR3nt: TGTGCCAGCAGTCCGGGGGGCTATACCTACAATGAGCAGTTCTTC; CDR3aa: CASSPGGYTYNEQFF
v_gene: TRBV27; j_gene: TRBJ2-3; d_gene: NA; len: 17; abundance: few; CDR3nt: TGTGCCAGCTTTTCCTTGCCCGGGACCGGAGGAGAGTATACGCAGTATTTT; CDR3aa: CASFSLPGTGGEYTQYF
v_gene: TRBV13; j_gene: TRBJ1-1; d_gene: NA; len: 18; abundance: NA; CDR3nt: TGTGCCAGCAGCTTAAATCAGCAGGGTGAAGGCGGGAACACTGAAGCTTTCTTT; CDR3aa: CASSLNQQGEGGNTEAFF
v_gene: TRBV10-3; j_gene: TRBJ2-3; d_gene: TRBD2; len: 18; abundance: few; CDR3nt: TGTGCCATCAGTGAGTCGATAGGCGGGAGGGCCAATGGCGATACGCAGTATTTT; CDR3aa: CAISESIGGRANGDTQYF
v_gene: TRBV20-1; j_gene: TRBJ1-2; d_gene: TRBD1; len: 18; abundance: NA; CDR3nt: TGCAGTGCCAGCCGGGACAGGGGGTTGTCTAAGCCTAACTATGGCTACACCTTC; CDR3aa: CSASRDRGLSKPNYGYTF
v_gene: TRBV9; j_gene: TRBJ2-7; d_gene: NA; len: 14; abundance: NA; CDR3nt: TGTGCCAGCAGCGTAGGCGCGGGGGCGCACGAGCAGTACTTC; CDR3aa: CASSVGAGAHEQYF
v_gene: TRBV7-6; j_gene: TRBJ2-5; d_gene: NA; len: 14; abundance: few; CDR3nt: TGTGCCAGCAGCTTGGGAGGCAGGGTGGAGACCCAGTACTTC; CDR3aa: CASSLGGRVETQYF
v_gene: TRBV29-1; j_gene: TRBJ2-7; d_gene: NA; len: 9; abundance: many; CDR3nt: TGCAGCGAATGGGGGGAGCAGTACTTC; CDR3aa: CSEWGEQYF
v_gene: TRBV10-3; j_gene: TRBJ2-2; d_gene: TRBD2; len: 19; abundance: NA; CDR3nt: TGTGCCATCAGTGACCCCGGTATGGGAGCGGGGGCGAACACCGGGGAGCTGTTTTTT; CDR3aa: CAISDPGMGAGANTGELFF
v_gene: TRBV20-1; j_gene: TRBJ2-7; d_gene: NA; len: 16; abundance: few; CDR3nt: TGCAGTGCTAGAGATGACGGGGGGCCGCGAACCTACGAGCAGTACTTC; CDR3aa: CSARDDGGPRTYEQYF
v_gene: TRBV28; j_gene: TRBJ2-7; d_gene: TRBD1; len: 13; abundance: NA; CDR3nt: TGTGCCAGCAGTCCAGACCCCCCCGGGACAGGGGACTTC; CDR3aa: CASSPDPPGTGDF
v_gene: TRBV7-2; j_gene: TRBJ1-2; d_gene: NA; len: 17; abundance: NA; CDR3nt: TGTGCCAGCACCAAACCCAGACGAGGAGAGTCTAACTATGGCTACACCTTC; CDR3aa: CASTKPRRGESNYGYTF
v_gene: TRBV27; j_gene: TRBJ1-1; d_gene: TRBD1; len: 14; abundance: once; CDR3nt: TGTGCCAGCAGTTTTGTACAGGGGGCCTCTGAAGCTTTCTTT; CDR3aa: CASSFVQGASEAFF
v_gene: TRBV11-1; j_gene: TRBJ2-2; d_gene: TRBD1; len: 15; abundance: once; CDR3nt: TGTGCCAGCAGCCGACAGGGGGCTGATGGGGGGGAGCTGTTTTTT; CDR3aa: CASSRQGADGGELFF
v_gene: TRBV5-1; j_gene: TRBJ2-3; d_gene: TRBD2; len: 16; abundance: NA; CDR3nt: TGCGCCAGCAGCTTGAAGCGAGCGGGGAAGGTGGATACGCAGTATTTT; CDR3aa: CASSLKRAGKVDTQYF
v_gene: TRBV15; j_gene: TRBJ1-6; d_gene: TRBD1; len: 15; abundance: few; CDR3nt: TGTGCCACCAGCGGCGGACAGGGCATTAATTCACCCCTCCACTTT; CDR3aa: CATSGGQGINSPLHF
v_gene: TRBV4-1; j_gene: TRBJ2-1; d_gene: TRBD2; len: 14; abundance: NA; CDR3nt: TGCGCCAGCAGCCACCCAGCGGGGGGGAATGAGCAGTTCTTC; CDR3aa: CASSHPAGGNEQFF
v_gene: TRBV20-1; j_gene: TRBJ1-1; d_gene: TRBD1; len: 15; abundance: NA; CDR3nt: TGCAGTGCTCGTCGAGCGGGACAGCTAAACACTGAAGCTTTCTTT; CDR3aa: CSARRAGQLNTEAFF
v_gene: TRBV20-1; j_gene: TRBJ2-1; d_gene: TRBD2; len: 16; abundance: NA; CDR3nt: TGCAGTGCTAGAGATCTCATAGCGGGAGCTTACAATGAGCAGTTCTTC; CDR3aa: CSARDLIAGAYNEQFF
v_gene: TRBV5-1; j_gene: TRBJ1-4; d_gene: TRBD1; len: 15; abundance: NA; CDR3nt: TGCGCCAGCGGGCCGGGGGACAGAGAGAATGAAAAACTGTTTTTT; CDR3aa: CASGPGDRENEKLFF